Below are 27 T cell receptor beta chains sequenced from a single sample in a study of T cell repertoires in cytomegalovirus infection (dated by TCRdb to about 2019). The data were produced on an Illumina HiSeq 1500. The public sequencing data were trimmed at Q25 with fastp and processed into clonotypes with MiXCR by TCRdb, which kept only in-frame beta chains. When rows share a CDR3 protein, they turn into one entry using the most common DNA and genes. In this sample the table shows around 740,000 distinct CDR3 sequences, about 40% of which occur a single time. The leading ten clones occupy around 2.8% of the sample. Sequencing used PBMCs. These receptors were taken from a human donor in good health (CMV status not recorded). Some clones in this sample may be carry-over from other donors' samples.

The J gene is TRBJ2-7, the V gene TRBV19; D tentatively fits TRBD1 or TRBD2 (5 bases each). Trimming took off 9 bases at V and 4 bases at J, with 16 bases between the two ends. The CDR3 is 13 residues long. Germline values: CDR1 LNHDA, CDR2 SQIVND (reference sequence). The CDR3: CASSRGEGYEQYF. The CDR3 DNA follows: TGTGCCAGCTCTAGGGGAGAAGGGTACGAGCAGTACTTC.

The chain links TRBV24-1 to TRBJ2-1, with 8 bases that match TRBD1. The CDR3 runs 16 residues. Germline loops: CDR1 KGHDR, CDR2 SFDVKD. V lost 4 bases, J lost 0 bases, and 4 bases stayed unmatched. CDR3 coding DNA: TGTGCCACCAGTGAGACAGGGGCGTCCTCCTACAATGAGCAGTTCTTC. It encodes CATSETGASSYNEQFF.

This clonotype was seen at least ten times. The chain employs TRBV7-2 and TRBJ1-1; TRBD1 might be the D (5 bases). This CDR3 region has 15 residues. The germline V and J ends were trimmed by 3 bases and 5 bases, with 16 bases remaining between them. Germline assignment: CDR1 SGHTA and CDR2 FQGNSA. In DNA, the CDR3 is TGTGCCAGCAGCTTCTTTTCAGGGTCCCCTACTGAAGCTTTCTTT. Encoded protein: CASSFFSGSPTEAFF.

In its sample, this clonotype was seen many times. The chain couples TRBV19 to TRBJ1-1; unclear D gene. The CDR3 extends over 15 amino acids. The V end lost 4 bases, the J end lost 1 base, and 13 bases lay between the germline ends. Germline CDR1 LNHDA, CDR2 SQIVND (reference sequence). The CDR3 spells CASSSSWVSNTEAFF. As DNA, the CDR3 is TGTGCCAGTAGTAGCAGCTGGGTTTCGAACACTGAAGCTTTCTTT.

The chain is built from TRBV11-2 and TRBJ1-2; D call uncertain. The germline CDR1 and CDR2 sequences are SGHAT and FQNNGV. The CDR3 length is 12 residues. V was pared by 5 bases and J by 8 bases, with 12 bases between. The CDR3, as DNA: TGTGCCAGCAGCCCGGCCGATCTGGGCTACACCTTC. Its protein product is CASSPADLGYTF.

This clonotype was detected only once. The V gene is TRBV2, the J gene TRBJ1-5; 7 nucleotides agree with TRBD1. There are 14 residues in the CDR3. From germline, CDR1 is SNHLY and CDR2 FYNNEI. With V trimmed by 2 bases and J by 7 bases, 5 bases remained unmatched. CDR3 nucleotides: TGTGCCAGCAGTGAAATACAGGGGCAACAGCCCCAGCATTTT. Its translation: CASSEIQGQQPQHF. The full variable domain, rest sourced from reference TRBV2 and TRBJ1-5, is EPEVTQTPSHQVTQMGQEVILRCVPISNHLYFYWYRQILGQKVEFLVSFYNNEISEKSEIFDDQFSVERPDGSNFTLKIRSTKLEDSAMYFCASSEIQGQQPQHFGDGTRLSIL.

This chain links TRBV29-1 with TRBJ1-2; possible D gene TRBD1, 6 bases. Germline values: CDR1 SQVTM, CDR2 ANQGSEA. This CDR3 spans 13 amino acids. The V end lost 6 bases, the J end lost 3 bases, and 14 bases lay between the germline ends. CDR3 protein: CSVPTGDHYGYTF. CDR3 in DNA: TGCAGCGTCCCGACAGGCGATCACTATGGCTACACCTTC.

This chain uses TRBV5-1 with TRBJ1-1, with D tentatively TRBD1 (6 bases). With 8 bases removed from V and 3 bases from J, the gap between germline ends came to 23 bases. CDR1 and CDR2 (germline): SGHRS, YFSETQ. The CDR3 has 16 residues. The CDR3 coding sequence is TGCGCCAGTCATCGGGACACCAGTGGGGGGTACACTGAAGCTTTCTTT. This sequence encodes CASHRDTSGGYTEAFF.

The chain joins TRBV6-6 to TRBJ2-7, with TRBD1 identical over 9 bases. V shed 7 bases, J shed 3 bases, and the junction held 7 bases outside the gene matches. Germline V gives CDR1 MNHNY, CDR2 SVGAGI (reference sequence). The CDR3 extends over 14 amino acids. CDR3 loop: CASTPGQGYYEQYF. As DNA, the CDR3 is TGTGCCAGCACCCCGGGACAGGGCTACTACGAGCAGTACTTC.

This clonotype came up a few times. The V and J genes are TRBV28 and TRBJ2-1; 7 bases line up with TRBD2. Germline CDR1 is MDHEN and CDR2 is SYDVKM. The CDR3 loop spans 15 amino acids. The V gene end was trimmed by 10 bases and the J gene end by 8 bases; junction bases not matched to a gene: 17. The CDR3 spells CATGPRDYLLYEQFF. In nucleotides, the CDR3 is TGTGCCACCGGTCCCCGGGACTACCTTTTGTATGAGCAGTTCTTC.

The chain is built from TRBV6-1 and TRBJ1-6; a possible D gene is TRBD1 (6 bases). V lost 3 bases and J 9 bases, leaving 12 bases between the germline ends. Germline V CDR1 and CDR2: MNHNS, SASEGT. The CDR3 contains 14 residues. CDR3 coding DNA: TGTGCCAGCAGTGAGGGACAACTTTCTTCACCCCTCCACTTT. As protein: CASSEGQLSSPLHF.

The CDR3 coding sequence is TGTGCCAGCAGCTTAGGGCCCCACTATGGCTACACCTTC. The encoded protein is CASSLGPHYGYTF. J is TRBJ1-2 and V is TRBV7-2; D is unclear. V lost 1 base, J lost 3 bases, and 6 bases lay in between. Germline CDR1 SGHTA, CDR2 FQGNSA. This CDR3 comprises 13 residues.

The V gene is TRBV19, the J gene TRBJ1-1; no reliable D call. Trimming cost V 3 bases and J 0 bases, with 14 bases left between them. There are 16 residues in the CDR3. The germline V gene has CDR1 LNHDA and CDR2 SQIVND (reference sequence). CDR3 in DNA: TGTGCCAGTAGTATCGCTTGGGAGTCCATGAACACTGAAGCTTTCTTT. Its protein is CASSIAWESMNTEAFF.

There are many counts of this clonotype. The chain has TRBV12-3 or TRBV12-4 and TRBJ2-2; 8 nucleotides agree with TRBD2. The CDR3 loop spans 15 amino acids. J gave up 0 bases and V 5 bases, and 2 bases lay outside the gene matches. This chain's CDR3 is CASSVGLANTGELFF. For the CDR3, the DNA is TGTGCCAGCAGTGTGGGACTAGCGAACACCGGGGAGCTGTTTTTT.

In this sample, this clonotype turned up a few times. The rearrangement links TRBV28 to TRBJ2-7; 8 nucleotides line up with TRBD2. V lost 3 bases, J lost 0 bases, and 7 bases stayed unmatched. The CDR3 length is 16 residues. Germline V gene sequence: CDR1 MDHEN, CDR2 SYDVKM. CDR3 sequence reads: CASSFFRGGSSYEQYF. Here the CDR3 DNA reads TGTGCCAGCAGTTTCTTTCGCGGGGGGAGCTCCTACGAGCAGTACTTC. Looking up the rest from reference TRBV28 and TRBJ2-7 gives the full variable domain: DVKVTQSSRYLVKRTGEKVFLECVQDMDHENMFWYRQDPGLGLRLIYFSYDVKMKEKGDIPEGYSVSREKKERFSLILESASTNQTSMYLCASSFFRGGSSYEQYFGPGTRLTVT.

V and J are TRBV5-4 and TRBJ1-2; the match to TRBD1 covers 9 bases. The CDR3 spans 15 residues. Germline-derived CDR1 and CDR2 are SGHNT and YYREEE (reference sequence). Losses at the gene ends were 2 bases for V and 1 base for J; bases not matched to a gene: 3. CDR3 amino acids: CASSLQGANNYGYTF. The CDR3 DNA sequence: TGTGCCAGCAGCTTACAGGGGGCGAATAACTATGGCTACACCTTC. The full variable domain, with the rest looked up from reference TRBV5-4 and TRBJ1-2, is ETGVTQSPTHLIKTRGQQVTLRCSSQSGHNTVSWYQQALGQGPQFIFQYYREEENGRGNFPPRFSGLQFPNYSSELNVNALELDDSALYLCASSLQGANNYGYTFGSGTRLTVV.

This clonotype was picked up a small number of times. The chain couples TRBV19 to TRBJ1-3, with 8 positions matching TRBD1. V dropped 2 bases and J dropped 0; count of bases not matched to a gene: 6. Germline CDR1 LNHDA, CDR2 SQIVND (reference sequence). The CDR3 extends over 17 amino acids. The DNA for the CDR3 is TGTGCCAGTAGTATAAGGGCCAGGGGGCTCTCTGGAAACACCATATATTTT. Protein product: CASSIRARGLSGNTIYF.

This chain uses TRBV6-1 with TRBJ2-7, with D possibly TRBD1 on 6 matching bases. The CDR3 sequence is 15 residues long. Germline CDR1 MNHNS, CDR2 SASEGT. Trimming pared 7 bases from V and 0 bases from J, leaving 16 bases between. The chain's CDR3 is CASNGQPTSSYEQYF. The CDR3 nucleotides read TGTGCCAGCAATGGACAGCCTACGAGCTCCTACGAGCAGTACTTC.

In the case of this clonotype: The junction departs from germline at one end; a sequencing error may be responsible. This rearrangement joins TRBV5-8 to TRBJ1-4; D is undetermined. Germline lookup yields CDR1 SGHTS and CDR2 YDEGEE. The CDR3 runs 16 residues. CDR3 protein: CASISVDSGIVRKLFF. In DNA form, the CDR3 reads TGTGCCAGCATCTCCGTCGATTCGGGTATCGTTAGGAAACTTTTTTTT.

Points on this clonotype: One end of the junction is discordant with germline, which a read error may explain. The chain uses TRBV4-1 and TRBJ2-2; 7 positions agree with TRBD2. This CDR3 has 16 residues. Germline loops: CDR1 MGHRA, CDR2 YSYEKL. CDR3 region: CASSYGGSSGAGELFF. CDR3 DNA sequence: TGTGCCAGCAGCTACGGGGGGTCTAGCGGAGCCGGGGAGCTGTTTTTT.

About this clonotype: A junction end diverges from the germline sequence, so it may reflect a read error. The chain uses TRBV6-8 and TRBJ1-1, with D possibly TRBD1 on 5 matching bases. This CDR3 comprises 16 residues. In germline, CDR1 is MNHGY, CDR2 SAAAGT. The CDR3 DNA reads TGTGCCCGCAGCGAATGGGGGAACGGTGGGAACACTGAAGCTTTCTTT. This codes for CARSEWGNGGNTEAFF.

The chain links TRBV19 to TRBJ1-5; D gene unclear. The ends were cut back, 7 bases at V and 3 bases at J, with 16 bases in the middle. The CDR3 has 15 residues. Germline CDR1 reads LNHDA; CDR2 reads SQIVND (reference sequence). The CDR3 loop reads CASNVFGDYNQPQHF. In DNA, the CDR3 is TGTGCCAGTAACGTATTTGGAGATTACAATCAGCCCCAGCATTTT.

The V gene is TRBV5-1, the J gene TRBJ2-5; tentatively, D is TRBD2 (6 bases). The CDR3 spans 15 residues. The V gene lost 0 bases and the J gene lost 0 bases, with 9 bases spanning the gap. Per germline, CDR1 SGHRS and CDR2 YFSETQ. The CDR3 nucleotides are TGCGCCAGCAGCTTGGGGAGGGAATACCAAGAGACCCAGTACTTC. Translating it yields CASSLGREYQETQYF.

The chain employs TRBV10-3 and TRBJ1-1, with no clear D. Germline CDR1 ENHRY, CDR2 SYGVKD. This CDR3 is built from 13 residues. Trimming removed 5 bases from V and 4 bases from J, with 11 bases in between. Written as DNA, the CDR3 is TGTGCCATCAGTCTGTTAAGTAGCACTGAAGCTTTCTTT. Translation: CAISLLSSTEAFF.

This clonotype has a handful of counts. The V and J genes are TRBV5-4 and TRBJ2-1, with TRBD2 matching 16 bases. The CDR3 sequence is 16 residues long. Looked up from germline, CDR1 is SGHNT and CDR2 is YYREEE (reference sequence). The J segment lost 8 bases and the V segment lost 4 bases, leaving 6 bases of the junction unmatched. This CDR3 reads CASSQGTSGRADEQFF. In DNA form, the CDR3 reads TGTGCCAGCAGCCAAGGGACTAGCGGGAGGGCCGATGAGCAGTTCTTC.

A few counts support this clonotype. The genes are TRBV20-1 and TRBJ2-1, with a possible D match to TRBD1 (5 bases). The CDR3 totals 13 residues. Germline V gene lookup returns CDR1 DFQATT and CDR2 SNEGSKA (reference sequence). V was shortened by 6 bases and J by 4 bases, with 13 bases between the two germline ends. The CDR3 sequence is CSAPPDTYNEQFF. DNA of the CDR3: TGCAGTGCCCCCCCGGACACTTACAATGAGCAGTTCTTC.

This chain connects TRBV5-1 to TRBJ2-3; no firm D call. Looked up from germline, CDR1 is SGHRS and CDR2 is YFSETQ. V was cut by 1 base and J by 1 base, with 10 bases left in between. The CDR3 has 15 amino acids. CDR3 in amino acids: CASSLSASRTDTQYF. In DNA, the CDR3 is TGCGCCAGCAGCTTGTCGGCGAGTCGCACAGATACGCAGTATTTT.